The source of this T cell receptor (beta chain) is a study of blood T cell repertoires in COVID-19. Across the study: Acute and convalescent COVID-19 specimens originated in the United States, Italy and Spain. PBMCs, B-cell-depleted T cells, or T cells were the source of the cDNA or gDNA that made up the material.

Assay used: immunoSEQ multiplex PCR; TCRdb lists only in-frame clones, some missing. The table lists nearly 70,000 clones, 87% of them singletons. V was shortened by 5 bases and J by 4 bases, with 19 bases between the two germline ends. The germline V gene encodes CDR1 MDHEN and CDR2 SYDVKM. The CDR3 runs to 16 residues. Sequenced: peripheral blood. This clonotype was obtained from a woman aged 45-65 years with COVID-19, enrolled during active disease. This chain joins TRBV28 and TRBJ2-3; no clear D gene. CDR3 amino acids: CASSGPLVLQSDTQYF. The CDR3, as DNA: TGTGCCAGCAGTGGTCCGCTAGTTCTTCAATCAGATACGCAGTATTTT.